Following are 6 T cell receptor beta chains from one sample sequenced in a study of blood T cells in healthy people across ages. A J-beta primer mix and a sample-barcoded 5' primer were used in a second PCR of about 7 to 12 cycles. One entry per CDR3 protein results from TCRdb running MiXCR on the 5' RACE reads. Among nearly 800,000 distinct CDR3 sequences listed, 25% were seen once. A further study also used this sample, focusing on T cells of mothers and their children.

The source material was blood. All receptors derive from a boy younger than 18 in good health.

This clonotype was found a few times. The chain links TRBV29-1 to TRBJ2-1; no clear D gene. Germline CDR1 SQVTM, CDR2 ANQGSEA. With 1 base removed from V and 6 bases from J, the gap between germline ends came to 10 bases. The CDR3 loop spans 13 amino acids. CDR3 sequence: CSVEGIAINEQFF. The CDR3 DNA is TGCAGCGTTGAAGGGATTGCGATCAATGAGCAGTTCTTC.

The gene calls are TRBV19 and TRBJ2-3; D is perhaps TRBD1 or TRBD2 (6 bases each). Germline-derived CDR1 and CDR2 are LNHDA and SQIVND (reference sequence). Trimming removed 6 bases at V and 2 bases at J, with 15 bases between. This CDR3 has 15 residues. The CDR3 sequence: CASRTRQGLTDTQYF. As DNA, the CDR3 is TGTGCCAGTAGGACTAGGCAGGGGCTCACAGATACGCAGTATTTT.

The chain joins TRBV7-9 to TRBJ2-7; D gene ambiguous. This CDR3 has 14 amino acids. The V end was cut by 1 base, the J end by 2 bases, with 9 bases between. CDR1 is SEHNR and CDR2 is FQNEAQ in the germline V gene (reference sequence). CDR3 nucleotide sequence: TGTGCCAGCAGCTTAGTTAATGTAGCCTACGAGCAGTACTTC. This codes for CASSLVNVAYEQYF. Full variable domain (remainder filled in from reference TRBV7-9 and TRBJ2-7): DTGVSQNPRHKITKRGQNVTFRCDPISEHNRLYWYRQTLGQGPEFLTYFQNEAQLEKSRLLSDRFSAERPKGSFSTLEIQRTEQGDSAMYLCASSLVNVAYEQYFGPGTRLTVT.

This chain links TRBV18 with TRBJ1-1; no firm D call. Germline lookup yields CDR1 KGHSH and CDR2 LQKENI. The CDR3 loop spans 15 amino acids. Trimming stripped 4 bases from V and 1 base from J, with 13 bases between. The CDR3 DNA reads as TGTGCCAGCTCACTTTTGGAGTTAGCGAACACTGAAGCTTTCTTT. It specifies CASSLLELANTEAFF.

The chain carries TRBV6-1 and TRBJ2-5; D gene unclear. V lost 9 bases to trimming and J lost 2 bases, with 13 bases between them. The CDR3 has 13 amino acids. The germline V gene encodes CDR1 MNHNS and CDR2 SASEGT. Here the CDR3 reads CARRFRSQETQYF. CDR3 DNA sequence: TGTGCCAGGAGGTTCAGGTCACAAGAGACCCAGTACTTC.

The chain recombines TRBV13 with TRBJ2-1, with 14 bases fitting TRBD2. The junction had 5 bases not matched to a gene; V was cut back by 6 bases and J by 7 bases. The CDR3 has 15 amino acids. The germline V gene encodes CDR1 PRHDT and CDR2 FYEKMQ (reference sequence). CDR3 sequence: CASRLGTSGGNEQFF. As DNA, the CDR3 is TGTGCCAGCAGACTCGGGACTAGCGGGGGAAATGAGCAGTTCTTC.